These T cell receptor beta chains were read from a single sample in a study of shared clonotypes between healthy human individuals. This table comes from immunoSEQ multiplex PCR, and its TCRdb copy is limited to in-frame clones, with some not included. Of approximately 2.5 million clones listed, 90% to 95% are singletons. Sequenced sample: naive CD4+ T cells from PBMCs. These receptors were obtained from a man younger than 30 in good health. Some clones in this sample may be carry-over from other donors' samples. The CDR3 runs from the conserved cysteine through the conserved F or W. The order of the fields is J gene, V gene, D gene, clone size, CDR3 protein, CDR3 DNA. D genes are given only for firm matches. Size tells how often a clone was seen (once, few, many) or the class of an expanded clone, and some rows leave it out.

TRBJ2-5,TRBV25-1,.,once,CASSGSGRETQYF,TGTGCCAGCAGCGGGAGTGGCCGCGAGACCCAGTACTTC
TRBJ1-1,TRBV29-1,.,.,CSAAQGFSWNTEAFF,TGCAGCGCAGCCCAGGGGTTCAGCTGGAACACTGAAGCTTTCTTT
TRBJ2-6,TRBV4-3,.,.,CASSQVFQGRNSGANVLTF,TGCGCCAGCAGCCAAGTGTTTCAGGGGAGAAACTCTGGGGCCAACGTCCTGACTTTC
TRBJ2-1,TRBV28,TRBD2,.,CASSSVLAVNEQFF,TGTGCCAGCAGTTCGGTACTAGCGGTGAATGAGCAGTTCTTC
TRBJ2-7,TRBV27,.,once,CASSFKGASSYEQYF,TGTGCCAGCAGTTTTAAAGGGGCCAGCTCCTACGAGCAGTACTTC
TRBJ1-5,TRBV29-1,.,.,CSHARPPTVSNQPQHF,TGCAGCCATGCTCGGCCCCCGACAGTCTCTAATCAGCCCCAGCATTTT
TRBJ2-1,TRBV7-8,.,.,CASSLASGYNEQFF,TGTGCCAGCAGCTTAGCGAGCGGATACAATGAGCAGTTCTTC
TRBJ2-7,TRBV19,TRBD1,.,CASSIAGTGAHEQYF,TGTGCCAGTAGTATAGCGGGGACAGGGGCCCACGAGCAGTACTTC
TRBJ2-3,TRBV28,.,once,CASSSRGQGNTYTQYF,TGTGCCAGCAGTTCCCGTGGGCAGGGTAACACCTATACGCAGTATTTT
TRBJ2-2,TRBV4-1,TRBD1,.,CASSRPGQGPELFF,TGCGCCAGCAGCCGGCCGGGACAGGGGCCAGAGCTGTTTTTT
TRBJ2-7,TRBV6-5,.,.,CASRSTGEGSYEQYF,TGTGCCAGCAGGTCCACAGGGGAGGGCTCCTACGAGCAGTACTTC